This T cell receptor (beta chain) was documented in a study of blood T cell repertoires in COVID-19. For the study at large: Samples taken during acute and convalescent COVID-19 were collected in the United States, Italy and Spain.

In germline, CDR1 is ENHRY, CDR2 SYGVKD. The V and J ends lost 6 bases and 3 bases respectively, with 14 bases between them. The CDR3 has 14 residues. Original data processing: Cell counts per sample came from amplifying reference gene primers. The table came from immunoSEQ multiplex PCR; TCRdb's copy has only in-frame clones and leaves some out. The DNA gave D and trimming, while V, J and clone size come from that table. The repertoire holds a few hundred thousand clones, more than 85% seen once, with approximately 2.6% in the top ten. This chain links TRBV10-3 with TRBJ1-1; D call uncertain. The receptor's source is a person aged 18 to 30 with COVID-19, enrolled during active disease. Source material: peripheral blood. CDR3 DNA: TGTGCCATCAGGCAGGCCCCAACCGACACTGAAGCTTTCTTT. Translation gives CAIRQAPTDTEAFF.